This T cell receptor beta chain stems from a study of blood T cell repertoires in COVID-19. The overall study: From T cells, B-cell-depleted T cells, or PBMCs came the material, which was cDNA or gDNA.

The CDR3 loop spans 18 amino acids. V shed 3 bases and J 5 bases; nucleotides not matched to a gene: 13. Per germline, CDR1 MNHEY and CDR2 SMNVEV (reference sequence). Method: immunoSEQ multiplex PCR; TCRdb's copy keeps in-frame clones and lacks some. The repertoire has some 380,000 clones, over 75% of them found once; the top ten carry 1.3%. The clonotype was recovered from a man aged 30 to 39 who had recovered from COVID-19. The material sequenced was PBMCs or T cells enriched from blood (not recorded which). The genes are TRBV27 and TRBJ1-1, with 12 positions matching TRBD1. Written as DNA, the CDR3 is TGTGCCAGCAGTTTCTTTCGCGGGACAGGGGGCGGTAAGACTGAAGCTTTCTTT. This codes for CASSFFRGTGGGKTEAFF.